This T cell receptor (beta chain) derives from a study of T cells after yellow fever vaccination. Each CDR3 protein is one row after TCRdb ran MiXCR on the 5' RACE reads. The table lists 300,000 to 400,000 distinct CDR3 sequences, approximately 9% of them singletons. This clonotype was seen more than once but under ten times. Its target is unknown. This CDR3 region has 14 residues. The ends were cut back, 6 bases at V and 4 bases at J, with 10 bases in the middle. Study-wide points: The presence of abundant clonotypes contaminating from the bulk population was possible in FACS-sorted repertoires. Peaking on day 5 versus 15, the secondary response was faster but weaker. Clones that expanded after primary vaccination mostly reappeared after the booster (96% CD4, approximately 85% CD8).

The receptor's source is a man between 18 and 29 years old who received the YFV17D yellow fever vaccine. Sequenced material: PBMCs, taken on the day of the first yellow fever vaccination. The J gene is TRBJ1-6, the V gene TRBV12-3 or TRBV12-4; TRBD1 might be the D (6 bases). The CDR3 nucleotides are TGTGCCAGCAGCCGAGGGGGTTATAATTCACCCCTCCACTTT. It codes for CASSRGGYNSPLHF.